The 27 T cell receptor beta chains below all came from one sample that was sequenced in a study of CD8 T cells in ankylosing spondylitis (dated by TCRdb to 2015 to 2018). Library construction relied on 5' RACE. Sequenced on an Illumina HiSeq 2500. The raw public reads went through TCRdb reprocessing: fastp at Q25, MiXCR clone calling, in-frame beta chains kept. A single entry per CDR3 protein holds the most common genes and DNA from its merged rows. The sample table lists 200,000 to 250,000 distinct CDR3 sequences, approximately 30% of them with a count of one. The top ten constitute around 4.5% of the sample. Specimen: blood, either unsorted or a sorted T cell fraction (not recorded which). Source of these receptors: a male donor with ankylosing spondylitis or in good health (not recorded which).

The chain has TRBV6-5 and TRBJ2-2, with 7 positions matching TRBD1. Germline CDR1 MNHEY, CDR2 SVGAGI. J was trimmed by 1 base and V by 1 base; bases with no gene match: 3. The CDR3 totals 16 residues. Here the CDR3 reads CASSYYQGENTGELFF. The CDR3 DNA follows: TGTGCCAGCAGTTACTATCAGGGGGAGAACACCGGGGAGCTGTTTTTT.

J is TRBJ1-1 and V is TRBV6-1, with no clear D. Trimming took off 8 bases at V and 10 bases at J, with 20 bases between the two ends. The CDR3 runs 13 residues. Germline lookup yields CDR1 MNHNS and CDR2 SASEGT. CDR3 sequence reads: CASYLSGFRIAFF. CDR3 DNA sequence: TGTGCCAGCTACCTATCGGGATTTCGTATAGCTTTCTTT.

This clonotype has a handful of counts. The CDR3 DNA reads as TGTGCCAGCAGCTTCGTAGAAGGGGCCCTAACCGGGGAGCTGTTTTTT. This encodes CASSFVEGALTGELFF. J is TRBJ2-2 and V is TRBV5-6, with a possible D match to TRBD1 (5 bases). This CDR3 contains 16 residues. Trimming took off 2 bases at V and 5 bases at J, with 16 bases between the two ends. The germline V gene encodes CDR1 SGHDT and CDR2 YYEEEE.

This clonotype was seen more than once but under ten times. This chain links TRBV6-5 with TRBJ2-3; 10 bases map to TRBD2. Germline loops: CDR1 MNHEY, CDR2 SVGAGI. The V gene end was trimmed by 1 base and the J gene end by 5 bases; junction bases not matched to a gene: 12. This CDR3 contains 18 residues. The CDR3 DNA reads TGTGCCAGCAGTTACTACCGGCTAGCGGGGGCAGCAAAAGATACGCAGTATTTT. Protein: CASSYYRLAGAAKDTQYF.

This chain uses TRBV7-2 with TRBJ2-7; tentatively, D is TRBD2 (6 bases). This CDR3 region has 15 residues. V was clipped by 4 bases and J by 6 bases, with 19 bases between them. Germline V lookup: CDR1 SGHTA, CDR2 FQGNSA. CDR3: CASSSPGLTSSEQYF. In nucleotides, the CDR3 is TGTGCCAGCAGCTCGCCGGGACTTACAAGCTCCGAGCAGTACTTC.

This clonotype has only a few counts. The chain carries TRBV4-1 and TRBJ2-7; TRBD1 or TRBD2 may be the D gene (5 bases each). CDR1 and CDR2 from the germline V gene are MGHRA and YSYEKL. CDR3 length equals 17 residues. V lost 0 bases, J lost 3 bases, and 18 bases lay in between. This CDR3 is CASSQESWGKSGYEQYF. CDR3 DNA sequence: TGCGCCAGCAGCCAAGAATCCTGGGGGAAGTCGGGCTACGAGCAGTACTTC.

V usage is TRBV29-1 and J usage is TRBJ1-2; possible D gene TRBD1, 5 bases. Germline CDR1 reads SQVTM; CDR2 reads ANQGSEA. The CDR3 length is 11 residues. V was trimmed by 4 bases and J by 5 bases, leaving 8 bases between them. In DNA, the CDR3 is TGCAGCGTTGGGGACTTGTATGGCTACACCTTC. This encodes CSVGDLYGYTF. Full variable domain (missing parts from reference TRBV29-1 and TRBJ1-2): SAVISQKPSRDICQRGTSLTIQCQVDSQVTMMFWYRQQPGQSLTLIATANQGSEATYESGFVIDKFPISRPNLTFSTLTVSNMSPEDSSIYLCSVGDLYGYTFGSGTRLTVV.

J is TRBJ1-1 and V is TRBV29-1, with D perhaps TRBD1 (6 bases). The CDR3 is 13 residues long. Germline V gene lookup returns CDR1 SQVTM and CDR2 ANQGSEA. Trimming shortened V by 4 bases and J by 5 bases, and 14 bases separated the two germline ends. The CDR3 DNA is TGCAGCGTTGGGCAGGGGAGTGGAACTGAAGCTTTCTTT. This sequence encodes CSVGQGSGTEAFF.

This clonotype was seen only a few times. This chain uses TRBV20-1 with TRBJ2-7, with unresolved D. Germline CDR1 DFQATT, CDR2 SNEGSKA (reference sequence). Trimming took off 3 bases at V and 0 bases at J, with 9 bases between the two ends. The CDR3 is made up of 13 amino acids. The CDR3 DNA reads as TGCAGTGCTAGTTCAGCCCGCTCCTACGAGCAGTACTTC. This codes for CSASSARSYEQYF.

This chain joins TRBV20-1 and TRBJ2-4, with a tentative D call TRBD2 (5 bases). Per the germline V gene, CDR1 is DFQATT and CDR2 is SNEGSKA (reference sequence). The CDR3 runs 13 residues. Trimming shortened V by 5 bases and J by 0 bases, and 8 bases separated the two germline ends. CDR3 loop: CSAREGAKNIQYF. DNA for the CDR3: TGCAGTGCTCGGGAAGGAGCCAAAAACATTCAGTACTTC.

Notes on this clonotype: A junction end diverges from the germline sequence, so it may reflect a read error. The chain carries TRBV20-1 and TRBJ2-1; the match to TRBD2 covers 10 bases. The germline V gene encodes CDR1 DFQATT and CDR2 SNEGSKA (reference sequence). The CDR3 covers 16 residues. The CDR3 bases are TGCTGTGCTCGGGGGCTAGCGGGGGCCTCCTACAATGAGCAGTTCTTC. As protein: CCARGLAGASYNEQFF.

The genes are TRBV9 and TRBJ2-3, with 9 bases lining up with TRBD2. The ends lost 4 bases at V and 2 bases at J; junction bases unmatched: 20. Germline V gives CDR1 SGDLS, CDR2 YYNGEE. There are 20 residues in the CDR3. The CDR3: CASSLTDAGGGAVVTDTQYF. The CDR3 nucleotides are TGTGCCAGCAGCCTAACGGATGCGGGCGGGGGGGCCGTGGTCACAGATACGCAGTATTTT. Looking up the rest from reference TRBV9 and TRBJ2-3 gives the full variable domain: DSGVTQTPKHLITATGQRVTLRCSPRSGDLSVYWYQQSLDQGLQFLIQYYNGEERAKGNILERFSAQQFPDLHSELNLSSLELGDSALYFCASSLTDAGGGAVVTDTQYFGPGTRLTVL.

The chain uses TRBV9 and TRBJ2-3; D may match TRBD1 or TRBD2 (5 bases each). The CDR3 contains 14 residues. CDR1 and CDR2 (germline): SGDLS, YYNGEE. The V end was cut by 3 bases, the J end by 0 bases, with 8 bases between. The CDR3 nucleotides are TGTGCCAGCAGCGAATGGGACAGCACAGATACGCAGTATTTT. This translates into CASSEWDSTDTQYF.

The V gene is TRBV29-1, the J gene TRBJ2-7; no firm D call. Trimming left V 6 bases short and J 2 bases short, with 5 bases between. Germline values: CDR1 SQVTM, CDR2 ANQGSEA. The CDR3 covers 10 residues. The CDR3 loop is CSVLTYEQYF. CDR3 bases: TGCAGCGTCCTTACCTACGAGCAGTACTTC.

This chain uses TRBV7-2 with TRBJ2-3; 11 nucleotides line up with TRBD2. V dropped 5 bases and J dropped 4; count of bases not matched to a gene: 8. Per the germline V gene, CDR1 is SGHTA and CDR2 is FQGNSA. This CDR3 is 16 amino acids long. CDR3: CASSLRLAGTSDTQYF. The CDR3 DNA is TGTGCCAGCAGCCTTAGACTAGCGGGGACATCAGATACGCAGTATTTT.

The chain joins TRBV7-9 to TRBJ2-7; D unresolved. The CDR3 consists of 13 residues. V lost 1 base and J lost 7, with 11 bases in between. The V gene's germline CDR1 is SEHNR and CDR2 FQNEAQ (reference sequence). This chain's CDR3 is CASSLDPGWEQYF. CDR3 nucleotides: TGTGCCAGCAGCTTAGACCCTGGTTGGGAGCAGTACTTC.

The chain couples TRBV6-2 or TRBV6-3 to TRBJ1-1; a weak D match, TRBD1 (5 bases). Trimming pared 8 bases from V and 1 base from J, leaving 32 bases between. CDR1 is MNHEY, CDR2 SVGEGT, per germline. The CDR3 spans 20 residues. CDR3 sequence: CASLGLRAGQISGGNTEAFF. CDR3 coding DNA: TGTGCCAGCTTGGGGCTGCGAGCGGGCCAAATATCGGGCGGGAACACTGAAGCTTTCTTT.

This clonotype was seen more than once but under ten times. The chain is built from TRBV5-1 and TRBJ2-3, with D perhaps matching TRBD2 (5 bases). The CDR3 is made up of 13 amino acids. Germline V gene data show CDR1 as SGHRS and CDR2 as YFSETQ. The V and J ends lost 1 base and 6 bases respectively, with 9 bases between them. The CDR3 bases are TGCGCCAGCAGCTTGCGAGGGATGGATACGCAGTATTTT. Translation gives CASSLRGMDTQYF.

The chain joins TRBV6-1 to TRBJ2-7; D is perhaps TRBD1 (8 bases). Germline V gene data show CDR1 as MNHNS and CDR2 as SASEGT. The CDR3 extends over 13 amino acids. V was shortened by 8 bases and J by 2 bases, with 13 bases between the two germline ends. Written as DNA, the CDR3 is TGTGCCAGCGCACAGGGGGGGGCCTACGAGCAGTACTTC. This sequence encodes CASAQGGAYEQYF.

This chain uses TRBV29-1 with TRBJ2-3; unclear D gene. The CDR3 runs to 14 residues. V was pared by 7 bases and J by 3 bases, with 17 bases between. CDR1 and CDR2 (germline): SQVTM, ANQGSEA. The CDR3, as DNA: TGCAGCGCCGGTGCGACGGGTAATACAGATACGCAGTATTTT. Translation gives CSAGATGNTDTQYF.

The V and J genes are TRBV6-1 and TRBJ2-5; either TRBD1 or TRBD2 may fit D (5 bases each). Trimming removed 7 bases at V and 3 bases at J, with 15 bases between. Germline-derived CDR1 and CDR2 are MNHNS and SASEGT. The CDR3 runs 14 residues. CDR3 nucleotides: TGTGCCAGCACCCTAACCGGGACGGAAGAGACCCAGTACTTC. It encodes CASTLTGTEETQYF.

The chain links TRBV29-1 to TRBJ2-7; tentatively, D is TRBD2 (5 bases). Germline V lookup: CDR1 SQVTM, CDR2 ANQGSEA. The length of the CDR3 is 12 residues. V gave up 4 bases and J gave up 6 bases, with 13 bases separating them. DNA of the CDR3: TGCAGCGTTGTCCCGGGGATAAGCGAGCAGTACTTC. It translates to CSVVPGISEQYF.

The table lists this clonotype with a few counts. The chain uses TRBV6-1 and TRBJ2-7, with 9 bases lining up with TRBD2. Trimming cost V 6 bases and J 7 bases; bases outside gene matches: 16. CDR3 length equals 16 residues. The V gene's germline CDR1 is MNHNS and CDR2 SASEGT. In nucleotides, the CDR3 is TGTGCCAGCAGACAATACCTAGCGGGGCGGGCGAAGGAGCAGTACTTC. Amino acid sequence: CASRQYLAGRAKEQYF.

The V gene is TRBV7-2, the J gene TRBJ2-7, with D possibly TRBD2 on 6 matching bases. Trimming pared 5 bases from V and 3 bases from J, leaving 14 bases between. The V gene's germline CDR1 is SGHTA and CDR2 FQGNSA. The CDR3 is 14 amino acids. CDR3 sequence (DNA): TGTGCCAGCAGCCGCCCCGGAGGGTTCTACGAGCAGTACTTC. Translation gives CASSRPGGFYEQYF.

The rearrangement uses TRBV7-8 and TRBJ2-7; D unresolved. CDR3 size: 14 residues. Trimming took 5 bases from V and 0 from J, leaving 11 bases between them. The V gene's germline CDR1 is SGHVS and CDR2 FQNEAQ. CDR3: CASSPDTSSYEQYF. In DNA, the CDR3 is TGTGCCAGCAGCCCAGACACGAGCTCCTACGAGCAGTACTTC.

The chain links TRBV12-3 or TRBV12-4 to TRBJ2-7; TRBD1 matches 7 bases. The trim removed 10 bases at V and 5 bases at J, leaving 11 bases unmatched. The CDR3 has 13 residues. The CDR3 is CATRVDRSDEQYF. In DNA form, the CDR3 reads TGTGCCACCCGGGTGGACAGGTCGGACGAGCAGTACTTC.

The chain recombines TRBV10-3 with TRBJ2-3, with 7 bases lining up with TRBD1. Trimming cost V 3 bases and J 4 bases; bases outside gene matches: 4. The germline V gene has CDR1 ENHRY and CDR2 SYGVKD. CDR3 length equals 14 residues. The CDR3 DNA reads as TGTGCCATCAGTGACAAGACAGGGTCAGATACGCAGTATTTT. Its protein product is CAISDKTGSDTQYF.